This passage covers 22 T cell receptor beta chains from one sample sequenced in a study of shared clonotypes between healthy human individuals. Sequencing was performed with immunoSEQ multiplex PCR; in TCRdb, only in-frame clones are kept and a portion is missing. The table includes 2 million to 3 million clones, roughly 93% detected once. Sequencing was done on a sample of naive CD4+ T cells from PBMCs. The subset was: CD45RA+ positively selected. The receptor set was obtained from a man younger than 35 in good health. Some clones in this sample may be carry-over from other donors' samples.

About this clone: This same CDR3 is encoded by further DNA sequences in the sample. V gene TRBV28 combines with J gene TRBJ1-5; D is unresolved. The V gene lost 1 base and the J gene lost 0 bases, with 13 bases spanning the gap. This CDR3 has 17 residues. Germline-derived CDR1 and CDR2 are MDHEN and SYDVKM. CDR3 residues: CASSLSPTGYSNQPQHF. In DNA form, the CDR3 reads TGTGCCAGCAGTTTATCCCCGACGGGCTATAGCAATCAGCCCCAGCATTTT.

The chain links TRBV9 to TRBJ2-1; D might be TRBD1 (5 bases). CDR1 and CDR2 from the germline V gene are SGDLS and YYNGEE. This CDR3 has 12 residues. V was cut by 4 bases and J by 8 bases, with 10 bases left in between. The CDR3 nucleotides are TGTGCCAGCAGCAAGGGGTTCGATGAGCAGTTCTTC. Protein sequence: CASSKGFDEQFF.

This clone was recorded only once. The same CDR3 arises from other DNA sequences in this sample as well. V and J are TRBV19 and TRBJ2-7; D might be TRBD1 (5 bases). Germline CDR1 reads LNHDA; CDR2 reads SQIVND (reference sequence). The CDR3 extends over 14 amino acids. Trimming shortened V by 3 bases and J by 0 bases, and 9 bases separated the two germline ends. CDR3 sequence (DNA): TGTGCCAGTAGTATTCAGGGCGGCTCCTACGAGCAGTACTTC. It translates to CASSIQGGSYEQYF.

The gene calls are TRBV5-6 and TRBJ2-1; D ambiguous. V shed 5 bases and J shed 5 bases, with 8 bases lying between them. The germline CDR1 and CDR2 sequences are SGHDT and YYEEEE. The CDR3 has 12 residues. The CDR3 coding sequence is TGTGCCAGCAGATACAGAGACAATGAGCAGTTCTTC. Its translation is CASRYRDNEQFF. Combining the CDR3 with reference TRBV5-6 and TRBJ2-1 gives the whole variable domain DAGVTQSPTHLIKTRGQQVTLRCSPKSGHDTVSWYQQALGQGPQFIFQYYEEEERQRGNFPDRFSGHQFPNYSSELNVNALLLGDSALYLCASRYRDNEQFFGPGTRLTVL.

This chain links TRBV28 with TRBJ2-7; D gene unclear. Between the trimmed V and J ends, which lost 6 bases and 6 bases, there was a span of 12 bases. The CDR3 length is 12 residues. CDR1 is MDHEN and CDR2 is SYDVKM in the germline V gene. CDR3 nucleotides: TGTGCCAGCAGGTTAACCTGGGGCGAGCAGTACTTC. Amino acids: CASRLTWGEQYF.

The chain combines TRBV27 with TRBJ2-3; D is unclear. The CDR3 contains 9 residues. Germline loops: CDR1 MNHEY, CDR2 SMNVEV (reference sequence). Trimming removed 8 bases at V and 10 bases at J, with 7 bases between. In DNA, the CDR3 is TGTGCCAGCGCCCCCCCGCAGTATTTT. Its translation: CASAPPQYF.

Details on this clone: At one of its ends the junction is not consistent with the germline gene, which may arise from a read error. The chain combines TRBV4-3 with TRBJ2-1, with 8 bases matching TRBD1. CDR1 is LGHNA, CDR2 YSLEER, per germline. The CDR3 has 17 amino acids. DNA for the CDR3: TGCGCCAGCAGCCAAGATCTCACCAGGGGGCGATACAGTGAGCAGTTCTTC. Translated: CASSQDLTRGRYSEQFF.

This chain connects TRBV2 to TRBJ1-1, with D perhaps matching TRBD1 (5 bases). The CDR3 spans 15 residues. V was cut by 4 bases and J by 8 bases, with 20 bases left in between. CDR1 and CDR2 (germline): SNHLY, FYNNEI. CDR3 sequence reads: CASSVLGAGGVEAFF. Written as DNA, the CDR3 is TGTGCCAGCAGTGTCCTGGGAGCTGGGGGAGTAGAAGCTTTCTTT.

The chain joins TRBV7-2 to TRBJ2-7, with 7 bases that match TRBD2. Germline-derived CDR1 and CDR2 are SGHTA and FQGNSA. V gave up 1 base and J gave up 7 bases; unmatched junction bases: 7. CDR3 size: 14 residues. The CDR3 loop reads CASSLGGSPVEQYF. The DNA for the CDR3 is TGTGCCAGCAGCTTAGGCGGGAGTCCCGTGGAGCAGTACTTC.

This clone turned up a few times. The J gene is TRBJ2-7, the V gene TRBV5-5; D call uncertain. The V end lost 4 bases, the J end lost 7 bases, and 12 bases lay between the germline ends. The CDR3 covers 12 residues. Germline assignment: CDR1 SGHKS and CDR2 YYEKEE (reference sequence). CDR3 region: CASSASLWEQYF. CDR3 bases: TGTGCCAGCAGCGCCTCCCTCTGGGAGCAGTACTTC.

This sequence joins TRBV2 and TRBJ1-1; 9 bases are shared with TRBD1. CDR3 size: 15 residues. The V gene's germline CDR1 is SNHLY and CDR2 FYNNEI. The J segment lost 1 base and the V segment lost 7 bases, leaving 7 bases of the junction unmatched. For the CDR3, the DNA is TGTGCCAGCAACTCACAGGGGGCGGGGAACACTGAAGCTTTCTTT. Translated, it gives CASNSQGAGNTEAFF.

Of note for this clone: Other DNA sequences in this sample translate to the same CDR3. The chain carries TRBV30 and TRBJ1-2; perhaps TRBD1 as D (5 bases). With 1 base removed from V and 1 base from J, the gap between germline ends came to 7 bases. This CDR3 has 13 residues. Germline loops: CDR1 GTSNPN, CDR2 SVGIG (reference sequence). CDR3 DNA sequence: TGTGCCTGGAGTGGGGGCGGTAACTATGGCTACACCTTC. This gives the protein CAWSGGGNYGYTF.

The chain uses TRBV5-1 and TRBJ2-6, with 8 bases aligning to TRBD1. With V trimmed by 3 bases and J by 2 bases, 1 base remained unmatched. The germline V gene encodes CDR1 SGHRS and CDR2 YFSETQ. This CDR3 has 15 residues. The CDR3: CASSSQGAGANVLTF. The CDR3 bases are TGCGCCAGCAGCTCACAGGGGGCTGGGGCCAACGTCCTGACTTTC. The full variable domain, in which reference TRBV5-1 and TRBJ2-6 provide the parts outside the CDR3, is KAGVTQTPRYLIKTRGQQVTLSCSPISGHRSVSWYQQTPGQGLQFLFEYFSETQRNKGNFPGRFSGRQFSNSRSEMNVSTLELGDSALYLCASSSQGAGANVLTFGAGSRLTVL.

The rearrangement uses TRBV14 and TRBJ2-7; 13 bases fit TRBD2. Germline V gene sequence: CDR1 SGHDN, CDR2 FVKESK. This CDR3 has 15 amino acids. J was trimmed by 2 bases and V by 5 bases; bases with no gene match: 3. CDR3 sequence: CASSIGLAGAYEQYF. As DNA, the CDR3 is TGTGCCAGCAGCATCGGACTAGCGGGAGCCTACGAGCAGTACTTC.

V usage is TRBV6-6 and J usage is TRBJ2-7; 9 bases align to TRBD1. This CDR3 region has 16 residues. CDR1 is MNHNY and CDR2 is SVGAGI in the germline V gene (reference sequence). Unmatched junction bases numbered 10, after V lost 6 bases and J lost 1 base. The CDR3, as DNA: TGTGCCAGCAGCGACCCGGGACAGGGTTCATCCTACGAGCAGTACTTC. The encoded protein is CASSDPGQGSSYEQYF.

This chain links TRBV11-2 with TRBJ2-3; a possible D gene is TRBD2 (6 bases). Germline V gene data show CDR1 as SGHAT and CDR2 as FQNNGV. CDR3 size: 14 residues. Trimming took off 4 bases at V and 0 bases at J, with 8 bases between the two ends. The CDR3, as DNA: TGTGCCAGCAGCTGGCGGGGTAGCACAGATACGCAGTATTTT. Its protein is CASSWRGSTDTQYF.

The chain joins TRBV6-6 to TRBJ2-3; possibly TRBD2 for D (6 bases). CDR1 is MNHNY and CDR2 is SVGAGI in the germline V gene (reference sequence). Deletions cut 2 bases from V and 1 base from J, with 10 bases between. This CDR3 is 15 amino acids long. CDR3 sequence reads: CASSYAGTGTDTQYF. CDR3 nucleotide sequence: TGTGCCAGCAGTTACGCGGGAACGGGCACAGATACGCAGTATTTT.

V gene TRBV6-4 combines with J gene TRBJ1-5; 10 bases fit TRBD1. J gave up 6 bases and V 3 bases, and 8 bases lay outside the gene matches. The germline CDR1 and CDR2 sequences are MRHNA and SNTAGT. CDR3 length: 16 residues. CDR3 region: CASSEFPGQGSQPQHF. CDR3 DNA: TGTGCCAGCAGTGAATTTCCGGGACAGGGGAGTCAGCCCCAGCATTTT.

The rearrangement uses TRBV10-1 and TRBJ2-7; possible D gene TRBD2, 6 bases. The V and J ends lost 10 bases and 5 bases respectively, with 18 bases between them. Germline V gene sequence: CDR1 WNHNN, CDR2 SYGVQD (reference sequence). There are 13 residues in the CDR3. CDR3 sequence (DNA): TGCGCCACCCCGGGCACTAGCAGCCACGAGCAGTACTTC. It yields the protein CATPGTSSHEQYF.

As for this clone: In the same sample, other DNA sequences code for this CDR3. J is TRBJ2-3 and V is TRBV28; the D is unclear. The germline V and J ends were trimmed by 6 bases and 6 bases, with 7 bases remaining between them. Germline CDR1 MDHEN, CDR2 SYDVKM. The CDR3 has 11 residues. The CDR3 nucleotides are TGTGCCAGCAGATCTGCGGATACGCAGTATTTT. As protein: CASRSADTQYF.

The chain couples TRBV7-2 to TRBJ2-3; D possibly corresponds to TRBD2 (7 bases). This CDR3 has 14 residues. Trimming pared 5 bases from V and 6 bases from J, leaving 15 bases between. Germline V lookup: CDR1 SGHTA, CDR2 FQGNSA. CDR3 DNA sequence: TGTGCCAGCAGCCAAGGGGGGGTAACCGATACGCAGTATTTT. The encoded protein is CASSQGGVTDTQYF.

This clone was seen once. The chain employs TRBV2 and TRBJ2-5, with 14 bases that match TRBD2. CDR3 length: 17 residues. V shed 6 bases, J shed 4 bases, and the junction held 10 bases outside the gene matches. Germline V gives CDR1 SNHLY, CDR2 FYNNEI. The CDR3 DNA follows: TGTGCCAGCAGCCTGGGACTAGCGGGAGTGGTGTCAGAGACCCAGTACTTC. The encoded protein is CASSLGLAGVVSETQYF.